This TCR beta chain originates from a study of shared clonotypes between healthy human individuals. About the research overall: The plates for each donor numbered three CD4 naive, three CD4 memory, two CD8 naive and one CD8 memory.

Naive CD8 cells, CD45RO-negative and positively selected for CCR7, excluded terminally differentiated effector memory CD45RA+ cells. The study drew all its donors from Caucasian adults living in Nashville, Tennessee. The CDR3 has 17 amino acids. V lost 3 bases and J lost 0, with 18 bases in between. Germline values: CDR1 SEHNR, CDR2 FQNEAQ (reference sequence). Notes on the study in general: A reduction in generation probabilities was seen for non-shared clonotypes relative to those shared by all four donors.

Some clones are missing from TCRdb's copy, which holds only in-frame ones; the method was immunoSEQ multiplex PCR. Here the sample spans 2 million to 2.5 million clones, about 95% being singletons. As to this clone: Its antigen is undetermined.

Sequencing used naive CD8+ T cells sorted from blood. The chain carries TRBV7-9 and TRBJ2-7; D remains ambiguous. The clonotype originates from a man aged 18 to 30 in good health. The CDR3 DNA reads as TGTGCCAGCAGCTTCCCTCAGACCGGAACCAGCTCCTACGAGCAGTACTTC. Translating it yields CASSFPQTGTSSYEQYF.